This T cell receptor (beta chain) was documented in a study of T cells after yellow fever vaccination. CDR3 length equals 15 residues. Germline assignment: CDR1 SGHRS and CDR2 YFSETQ. With V trimmed by 4 bases and J by 4 bases, 2 bases remained unmatched. Findings of the study overall: The secondary response was weaker but peaked faster, day 5 versus 15.

There are a few counts of this clonotype. Its antigen is as yet unknown. TCRdb used MiXCR to reprocess the 5' RACE reads, holding one entry per CDR3 protein. The data show 300,000 or so distinct CDR3 sequences, 8.1% seen once. The gene calls are TRBV5-1 and TRBJ2-1, with TRBD2 matching over 13 bases. Sequenced material: PBMCs, taken roughly seven weeks after the first yellow fever vaccination. The receptor was derived from a man between 18 and 29 years old who received the YFV17D yellow fever vaccine. In DNA, the CDR3 is TGCGCCAGCAGCGGGACTAGCGGGGAGTACAATGAGCAGTTCTTC. Its protein product is CASSGTSGEYNEQFF.